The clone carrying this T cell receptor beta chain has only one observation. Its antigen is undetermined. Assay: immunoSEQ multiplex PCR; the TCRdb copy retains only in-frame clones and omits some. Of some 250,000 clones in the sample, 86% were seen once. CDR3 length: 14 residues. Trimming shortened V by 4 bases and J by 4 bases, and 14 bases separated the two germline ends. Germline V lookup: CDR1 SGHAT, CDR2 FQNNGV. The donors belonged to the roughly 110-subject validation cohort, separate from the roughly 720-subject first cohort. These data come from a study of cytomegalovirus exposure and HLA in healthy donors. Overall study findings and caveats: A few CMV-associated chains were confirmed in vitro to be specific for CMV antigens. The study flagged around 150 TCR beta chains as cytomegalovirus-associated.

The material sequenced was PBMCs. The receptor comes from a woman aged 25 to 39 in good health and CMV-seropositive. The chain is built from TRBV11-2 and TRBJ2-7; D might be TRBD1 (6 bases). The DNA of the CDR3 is TGTGCCAGCAGCTCGTACAGGGTCGCGTACGAGCAGTACTTC. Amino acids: CASSSYRVAYEQYF.